The clone carrying this T cell receptor (beta chain) was recorded at least ten times. This entry is derived from a study of blood T cell repertoires in COVID-19. As handled by the study authors: The assay estimated nucleated cells by amplifying reference gene primers. Produced via immunoSEQ multiplex PCR; TCRdb's table is partial and in-frame only. The V and J calls and the clone size are those of that table, but D and trimming were determined from the DNA. Of 310,000 or so clones in the sample, 80% to 90% were seen once. The participants were between roughly 18 and 89 years old and came from about two dozen US areas. Assignment of participants to cohorts was predicated upon participant-reported clinical history. Two negative PCRs, clearance, or symptom resolution were required of recovered Cohort 3 donors. The CDR3 is 15 residues long. From germline, CDR1 is SEHNR and CDR2 FQNEAQ (reference sequence). V lost 3 bases to trimming and J lost 7 bases; unmatched junction nucleotides: 7.

What was sequenced was PBMCs or T cells enriched from blood (not recorded which). The chain is built from TRBV7-9 and TRBJ1-4, with 8 bases lining up with TRBD1. This clonotype was sampled from a woman in her late teens or twenties who had recovered from COVID-19. The DNA of the CDR3 is TGTGCCAGCAGCTTCGGACAGGGTTTGGGTGAAAAACTGTTTTTT. It encodes CASSFGQGLGEKLFF.